This T cell receptor (beta chain) was sequenced for a study of blood T cell repertoires in COVID-19. About the research overall: Whether acute or convalescent, the COVID-19 samples came from the United States, Italy and Spain. From T cells, B-cell-depleted T cells, or PBMCs came the material, which was cDNA or gDNA.

Authors' methods: The authors estimated nucleated cell counts from reference gene primer amplification. Only in-frame clones appear in the TCRdb table, and some are missing; sequencing was by immunoSEQ multiplex PCR. For V, J and clone size, that table is used; D and trimming come from the DNA. This table has roughly 9,900 clones, about three quarters appearing once. The length of the CDR3 is 18 residues. The germline gives CDR1 KGHDR, CDR2 SFDVKD. Losses at the gene ends were 3 bases for V and 8 bases for J; bases not matched to a gene: 15. The sample comprised peripheral blood. This clonotype originated in a man aged 55 to 70 with active COVID-19. The rearrangement uses TRBV24-1 and TRBJ2-1; TRBD2 agrees at 10 bases. CDR3 DNA: TGTGCCACCAGTGATCCCCGGGCTAGCGGGGGTAAAGGGTATGAGCAGTTCTTC. This sequence encodes CATSDPRASGGKGYEQFF.